These 22 T cell receptor beta chains share one sample of origin, sequenced in a study of CD8 T cells in Susac syndrome. Reverse transcription of roughly 0.5 to 1 ug RNA was performed with random hexamers. TCRdb reanalysed the immunoSEQ multiplex PCR reads using MiXCR and keeps one entry per CDR3 protein. The sample shows 130,000 to 150,000 distinct CDR3 sequences, around 94% of them seen only once. The sequencing input was CD4+ T cells from PBMCs. The receptors here all came from a human donor in good health.

The chain combines TRBV28 with TRBJ2-7; 7 bases match TRBD2. CDR3 length equals 15 residues. Trimming took 6 bases from V and 3 from J; bases not matched to a gene: 11. Germline-derived CDR1 and CDR2 are MDHEN and SYDVKM. The CDR3 sequence: CASSPTGGGVYEQYF. The CDR3 DNA sequence: TGTGCCAGCAGCCCCACGGGGGGAGGGGTCTACGAGCAGTACTTC.

The chain employs TRBV7-9 and TRBJ2-7; D is ambiguous. Deletions cut 1 base from V and 2 bases from J, with 15 bases between. The CDR3 runs 16 residues. The germline CDR1 and CDR2 sequences are SEHNR and FQNEAQ (reference sequence). CDR3 in amino acids: CASSLEGGLPPYEQYF. The DNA of the CDR3 is TGTGCCAGCAGCTTAGAGGGCGGCCTACCCCCCTACGAGCAGTACTTC.

The V gene is TRBV5-4, the J gene TRBJ1-1; unclear D gene. The CDR3 contains 13 residues. V was clipped by 1 base and J by 8 bases, with 12 bases between them. Germline-derived CDR1 and CDR2 are SGHNT and YYREEE (reference sequence). The CDR3, as DNA: TGTGCCAGCAGCTTGAGAGGCCCCGGAGAAGCTTTCTTT. It is translated as CASSLRGPGEAFF.

The V call is TRBV5-1, the J call TRBJ1-1; D perhaps matches TRBD1 (5 bases). CDR1 SGHRS and CDR2 YFSETQ come from the germline V gene. Trimming shortened V by 5 bases and J by 5 bases, and 16 bases separated the two germline ends. CDR3 length: 14 amino acids. The CDR3 spells CASSSGTLGTEAFF. CDR3 DNA sequence: TGCGCCAGCAGTTCCGGGACCCTCGGGACTGAAGCTTTCTTT.

This clonotype was detected once. The chain joins TRBV3-1 to TRBJ2-1, with D perhaps TRBD2 (6 bases). V was shortened by 0 bases and J by 13 bases, with 13 bases between the two germline ends. The CDR3 spans 13 residues. Looked up from germline, CDR1 is LGHDT and CDR2 is YNNKEL (reference sequence). The CDR3 nucleotides read TGTGCCAGCAGCCAAGATAAGGAGACTAGACAGTTCTTC. It is translated as CASSQDKETRQFF.

The rearrangement uses TRBV20-1 and TRBJ1-1, with 9 bases that match TRBD1. Germline values: CDR1 DFQATT, CDR2 SNEGSKA (reference sequence). This CDR3 is 12 amino acids long. V was pared by 5 bases and J by 6 bases, with 4 bases of the junction left unmatched. CDR3 in DNA: TGCAGTGCTTCCAGGACAGGGGCTGAAGCTTTCTTT. Its translation: CSASRTGAEAFF.

V gene TRBV2 combines with J gene TRBJ2-1; 9 nucleotides agree with TRBD1. V was clipped by 6 bases and J by 1 base; unmatched bases: 4. The CDR3 runs to 15 residues. Germline lookup yields CDR1 SNHLY and CDR2 FYNNEI. The CDR3 DNA sequence: TGTGCCAGCAGGAAAGACAGGGGGTCCTACAATGAGCAGTTCTTC. Residues: CASRKDRGSYNEQFF.

The chain carries TRBV4-2 and TRBJ2-1; D is unresolved. This CDR3 comprises 17 residues. V was trimmed by 0 bases and J by 4 bases, leaving 16 bases between them. CDR1 LGHNA and CDR2 YNFKEQ come from the germline V gene. Written as DNA, the CDR3 is TGTGCCAGCAGCCAAGAACCTCCAAGCTTCTCTTACAATGAGCAGTTCTTC. Translation gives CASSQEPPSFSYNEQFF.

V is TRBV5-1 and J is TRBJ1-2; tentatively, D is TRBD1 (5 bases). The germline V gene encodes CDR1 SGHRS and CDR2 YFSETQ. The CDR3 has 14 amino acids. V was shortened by 0 bases and J by 8 bases, with 14 bases between the two germline ends. CDR3 coding DNA: TGCGCCAGCAGCTTGGAGGGGCAGGGAAGAGGCTACACCTTC. Translating gives CASSLEGQGRGYTF.

The chain uses TRBV18 and TRBJ1-2; D unresolved. The CDR3 loop spans 13 amino acids. V lost 2 bases to trimming and J lost 6 bases, with 10 bases between them. The germline gives CDR1 KGHSH, CDR2 LQKENI. The chain's CDR3 is CASSPSFQDGYTF. For the CDR3, the DNA is TGTGCCAGCTCACCATCTTTTCAGGATGGCTACACCTTC.

This clonotype was seen a few times. For the CDR3, the DNA is TGTGCCAGCAGTTTACGGGGGGGAGGCAATCAGCCCCAGCATTTT. Its protein is CASSLRGGGNQPQHF. The chain recombines TRBV28 with TRBJ1-5; perhaps TRBD1 as D (5 bases). The CDR3 is 15 residues long. Germline values: CDR1 MDHEN, CDR2 SYDVKM. Trimming removed 2 bases from V and 2 bases from J, with 10 bases in between.

The genes are TRBV7-9 and TRBJ1-4; 9 nucleotides agree with TRBD1. V was pared by 2 bases and J by 8 bases, with 15 bases of the junction left unmatched. Looked up from germline, CDR1 is SEHNR and CDR2 is FQNEAQ (reference sequence). This CDR3 region has 18 residues. The CDR3 reads CASSLLPPGTGKGEKLFF. The CDR3 DNA reads as TGTGCCAGCAGCTTACTCCCCCCGGGGACAGGGAAAGGGGAAAAACTGTTTTTT.

The chain combines TRBV15 with TRBJ2-7; 7 bases fit TRBD1. The CDR3 has 15 residues. The ends lost 5 bases at V and 7 bases at J; junction bases unmatched: 14. The germline V gene encodes CDR1 LNHNV and CDR2 YYDKDF (reference sequence). CDR3 nucleotide sequence: TGTGCCACCAGCCCTCAAAGGGGGCCTTTGGGGGAGCAGTACTTC. It specifies CATSPQRGPLGEQYF.

The genes are TRBV15 and TRBJ2-3, with D unclear. Deletions cut 5 bases from V and 1 base from J, with 19 bases between. CDR3 length equals 17 residues. In germline, CDR1 is LNHNV, CDR2 YYDKDF (reference sequence). In nucleotides, the CDR3 is TGTGCCACCAGCGGACCGATTTTGGGTTGGGGCACAGATACGCAGTATTTT. Its translation: CATSGPILGWGTDTQYF.

The chain has TRBV30 and TRBJ1-2; 9 nucleotides agree with TRBD1. The CDR3 consists of 14 residues. From germline, CDR1 is GTSNPN and CDR2 SVGIG (reference sequence). After removal of 5 bases from V and 2 bases from J, the junction contained 6 bases not matched to a gene. CDR3 coding DNA: TGTGCCTGGGTACAGGGGGCACCCAACTATGGCTACACCTTC. Amino acid sequence: CAWVQGAPNYGYTF.

This clonotype has just one count. The rearrangement links TRBV27 to TRBJ2-5; D is possibly TRBD2 (5 bases). Trimming cost V 3 bases and J 5 bases, with 19 bases left between them. CDR3 size: 16 residues. Germline V gene sequence: CDR1 MNHEY, CDR2 SMNVEV (reference sequence). CDR3 residues: CASSLRAAPTAETQYF. CDR3 in DNA: TGTGCCAGCAGTTTGAGGGCAGCACCCACGGCTGAGACCCAGTACTTC.

The chain employs TRBV5-1 and TRBJ2-7; D uncertain. Between the trimmed V and J ends, which lost 0 bases and 2 bases, there was a span of 9 bases. This CDR3 contains 14 residues. Per germline, CDR1 SGHRS and CDR2 YFSETQ. This CDR3 reads CASSLVWSAYEQYF. CDR3 in DNA: TGCGCCAGCAGCTTGGTATGGTCAGCCTACGAGCAGTACTTC.

The chain uses TRBV19 and TRBJ1-1; tentative D call: TRBD1 (6 bases). Per the germline V gene, CDR1 is LNHDA and CDR2 is SQIVND (reference sequence). V lost 2 bases, J lost 3 bases, and 7 bases lay in between. The CDR3 has 13 amino acids. CDR3 sequence reads: CASSIRGDTEAFF. The CDR3 DNA sequence: TGTGCCAGTAGTATAAGGGGGGACACTGAAGCTTTCTTT.

This rearrangement joins TRBV5-4 to TRBJ2-2, with D tentatively TRBD1 (5 bases). Trimming pared 0 bases from V and 3 bases from J, leaving 6 bases between. The CDR3 sequence is 14 residues long. The germline V gene encodes CDR1 SGHNT and CDR2 YYREEE (reference sequence). The CDR3 region has the DNA TGTGCCAGCAGCTTGGGGACATACACCGGGGAGCTGTTTTTT. Protein sequence: CASSLGTYTGELFF. The entire variable domain, with the rest obtained from reference TRBV5-4 and TRBJ2-2, is as follows: ETGVTQSPTHLIKTRGQQVTLRCSSQSGHNTVSWYQQALGQGPQFIFQYYREEENGRGNFPPRFSGLQFPNYSSELNVNALELDDSALYLCASSLGTYTGELFFGEGSRLTVL.

V and J are TRBV9 and TRBJ2-3, with unresolved D. V gave up 1 base and J gave up 2 bases, with 8 bases separating them. Germline CDR1 is SGDLS and CDR2 is YYNGEE. CDR3 length: 14 residues. As DNA, the CDR3 is TGTGCCAGCAGCGTATATGAAGTCACAGATACGCAGTATTTT. This translates into CASSVYEVTDTQYF.

The chain joins TRBV12-3 or TRBV12-4 to TRBJ2-2, with D possibly matching TRBD2 (5 bases). The CDR3 contains 12 residues. Trimming cost V 9 bases and J 8 bases, with 13 bases left between them. Here the CDR3 reads CASLLSGGELFF. The CDR3, as DNA: TGTGCCAGTCTTCTATCGGGGGGGGAGCTGTTTTTT.

The genes are TRBV4-1 and TRBJ2-5; D perhaps matches TRBD2 (5 bases). There are 16 residues in the CDR3. V gave up 2 bases and J gave up 0 bases, with 13 bases separating them. The V gene's germline CDR1 is MGHRA and CDR2 YSYEKL. This CDR3 is CASSQLLAPNQETQYF. CDR3 nucleotides: TGCGCCAGCAGCCAACTGTTAGCGCCAAACCAAGAGACCCAGTACTTC.